These 20 T cell receptor beta chains were sequenced from one sample in a study of blood T cell repertoires in COVID-19. Some clones are missing from TCRdb's copy, which holds only in-frame ones; the method was immunoSEQ multiplex PCR. Of fewer than 450,000 clones listed, 88% are singletons. The specimen was PBMCs or T cells enriched from blood (not recorded which). The receptors shown here come from a woman aged 18-29 years who had recovered from COVID-19.

The chain carries TRBV18 and TRBJ1-1, with 7 bases matching TRBD1. Germline CDR1 and CDR2: KGHSH and LQKENI. The CDR3 sequence is 15 residues long. Germline trimming cut 2 bases from V and 7 bases from J; bases unmatched to any gene: 10. The DNA of the CDR3 is TGTGCCAGCTCACCAAGGGGAATGACAGGGAATGAAGCTTTCTTT. Amino acids: CASSPRGMTGNEAFF.

The chain joins TRBV28 to TRBJ2-7; TRBD2 agrees at 8 bases. This CDR3 has 14 amino acids. V trimming: 3 bases; J trimming: 4 bases; junction bases outside the gene matches: 5. Germline assignment: CDR1 MDHEN and CDR2 SYDVKM. CDR3 nucleotides: TGTGCCAGCAGTTTTGGATCGGGAGGGTACGAGCAGTACTTC. It yields the protein CASSFGSGGYEQYF.

The chain is built from TRBV27 and TRBJ1-4; 7 bases align to TRBD1. V shed 4 bases, J shed 4 bases, and the junction held 6 bases outside the gene matches. Germline loops: CDR1 MNHEY, CDR2 SMNVEV (reference sequence). The CDR3 extends over 15 amino acids. Written as DNA, the CDR3 is TGTGCCAGCAGTTCCCCGACAGGGATTAATGAAAAACTGTTTTTT. Translated, it gives CASSSPTGINEKLFF.

The gene calls are TRBV2 and TRBJ1-2; 9 bases line up with TRBD1. Germline V gene data show CDR1 as SNHLY and CDR2 as FYNNEI. The V gene end was trimmed by 5 bases and the J gene end by 3 bases; junction bases not matched to a gene: 7. This CDR3 has 15 residues. CDR3 sequence: CASSSGQGPYYGYTF. CDR3 DNA: TGTGCCAGCAGTAGCGGACAGGGGCCTTACTATGGCTACACCTTC.

The rearrangement uses TRBV3-1 (or the pseudogene TRBV3-2) and TRBJ1-2; tentatively, D is TRBD1 (6 bases). CDR1 LGHDT and CDR2 YNNKEL come from the germline V gene (reference sequence). The V end was cut by 4 bases, the J end by 8 bases, with 14 bases between. The CDR3 is 13 amino acids. CDR3 coding DNA: TGTGCCAGCAGCCTCCGAGGACAGCGGGGCTACACCTTC. This sequence encodes CASSLRGQRGYTF.

This clone is a singleton in its sample. The chain uses TRBV20-1 and TRBJ2-3; TRBD2 aligns across 11 bases. V shed 3 bases and J 4 bases; nucleotides not matched to a gene: 3. Per germline, CDR1 DFQATT and CDR2 SNEGSKA (reference sequence). The CDR3 is made up of 14 amino acids. CDR3 in amino acids: CSASPGLAADTQYF. The CDR3 DNA reads as TGCAGTGCTAGTCCGGGACTAGCGGCAGATACGCAGTATTTT.

This clone was seen more than once but under ten times. V is TRBV10-1 and J is TRBJ2-2; 11 bases fit TRBD2. Trimming removed 7 bases from V and 3 bases from J; junction bases left unmatched: 1. CDR3 length: 14 amino acids. In germline, CDR1 is WNHNN, CDR2 SYGVQD (reference sequence). The DNA of the CDR3 is TGCGCCAGCAAGGGACTAGCGGACACCGGGGAGCTGTTTTTT. It specifies CASKGLADTGELFF.

This chain links TRBV28 with TRBJ2-1; possibly TRBD1 for D (6 bases). V was cut by 5 bases and J by 9 bases, with 17 bases left in between. This CDR3 spans 14 amino acids. CDR1 is MDHEN and CDR2 is SYDVKM in the germline V gene. The CDR3 protein is CASSLFWGTTEQFF. Here the CDR3 DNA reads TGTGCCAGCAGTCTTTTTTGGGGGACAACTGAGCAGTTCTTC.

The chain uses TRBV9 and TRBJ2-1, with a tentative D call TRBD1 (6 bases). Looked up from germline, CDR1 is SGDLS and CDR2 is YYNGEE. This CDR3 is built from 16 residues. The ends were cut back, 3 bases at V and 5 bases at J, with 18 bases in the middle. CDR3 nucleotides: TGTGCCAGCAGCGCTTCCCCGACAGGACCCGACAATGAGCAGTTCTTC. Protein sequence: CASSASPTGPDNEQFF.

The chain has TRBV6-6 and TRBJ1-1; no definite D call. Between the trimmed V and J ends, which lost 2 bases and 7 bases, there was a span of 2 bases. The CDR3 has 10 amino acids. Germline loops: CDR1 MNHNY, CDR2 SVGAGI (reference sequence). Here the CDR3 reads CASSYLEAFF. CDR3 coding DNA: TGTGCCAGCAGTTACCTTGAAGCTTTCTTT.

This chain uses TRBV6-5 with TRBJ1-3; D perhaps matches TRBD1 (6 bases). Germline values: CDR1 MNHEY, CDR2 SVGAGI. This CDR3 contains 14 residues. V lost 6 bases and J lost 4, with 13 bases in between. This CDR3 is CASSPTGSGNTIYF. In nucleotides, the CDR3 is TGTGCCAGCAGCCCCACAGGGTCGGGAAACACCATATATTTT.

The chain couples TRBV5-5 to TRBJ2-7; a possible D gene is TRBD2 (6 bases). The CDR3 has 15 amino acids. V lost 3 bases to trimming and J lost 0 bases, with 13 bases between them. Germline CDR1 SGHKS, CDR2 YYEKEE (reference sequence). Here the CDR3 reads CASSWDGGSSYEQYF. CDR3 coding DNA: TGTGCCAGCAGCTGGGATGGGGGGAGCTCCTACGAGCAGTACTTC.

This chain joins TRBV5-4 and TRBJ1-3; no reliable D call. This CDR3 region has 13 residues. Germline V lookup: CDR1 SGHNT, CDR2 YYREEE (reference sequence). With 5 bases removed from V and 4 bases from J, the gap between germline ends came to 10 bases. CDR3 DNA: TGTGCCAGCAGTCTCCCCCAGGGAAACACCATATATTTT. It translates to CASSLPQGNTIYF.

The CDR3 DNA sequence: TGTGCCAGCAGCCCGGGGGGGGGCGCGGGCAATCAGCCCCAGCATTTT. Translation gives CASSPGGGAGNQPQHF. The gene calls are TRBV7-8 and TRBJ1-5; a possible D gene is TRBD1 (6 bases). The CDR3 covers 16 residues. Germline V lookup: CDR1 SGHVS, CDR2 FQNEAQ. With 5 bases removed from V and 2 bases from J, the gap between germline ends came to 16 bases.

As concerns this clone: Other DNA sequences in this sample translate to the same CDR3. This chain joins TRBV19 and TRBJ2-1; 10 bases map to TRBD1. With V trimmed by 7 bases and J by 8 bases, 14 bases remained unmatched. This CDR3 has 16 residues. Germline lookup yields CDR1 LNHDA and CDR2 SQIVND (reference sequence). CDR3 amino acids: CASTLGRDRGIDEQFF. As DNA, the CDR3 is TGTGCCAGTACTCTAGGCCGGGACAGGGGTATCGATGAGCAGTTCTTC.

The V and J genes are TRBV2 and TRBJ2-7, with TRBD1 matching 11 bases. Germline lookup yields CDR1 SNHLY and CDR2 FYNNEI. This CDR3 has 16 amino acids. Trimming cost V 7 bases and J 0 bases; bases outside gene matches: 8. CDR3 DNA sequence: TGTGCCAGCACCGCCTGGGGGACAGGGGGCTCCTACGAGCAGTACTTC. It yields the protein CASTAWGTGGSYEQYF.

This chain uses TRBV15 with TRBJ1-2; D remains unclear. Germline V lookup: CDR1 LNHNV, CDR2 YYDKDF (reference sequence). The CDR3 covers 14 residues. V was clipped by 2 bases and J by 2 bases, with 9 bases between them. The CDR3 DNA follows: TGTGCCACCAGCAGAACCTCGGAGAACTATGGCTACACCTTC. As protein: CATSRTSENYGYTF.

The chain uses TRBV9 and TRBJ2-5, with D possibly matching TRBD2 (6 bases). The CDR3 is made up of 13 amino acids. The V gene's germline CDR1 is SGDLS and CDR2 YYNGEE. The V end lost 5 bases, the J end lost 2 bases, and 10 bases lay between the germline ends. CDR3 amino acids: CASRPSGQETQYF. CDR3 DNA sequence: TGTGCCAGCAGGCCCAGCGGGCAAGAGACCCAGTACTTC.

The gene calls are TRBV5-8 and TRBJ1-5, with D possibly being TRBD1 (5 bases). The V gene's germline CDR1 is SGHTS and CDR2 YDEGEE. V was pared by 4 bases and J by 2 bases, with 13 bases between. The CDR3 extends over 15 amino acids. The CDR3 sequence: CASSPLGQGNQPQHF. The DNA of the CDR3 is TGTGCCAGCAGCCCCCTGGGGCAGGGCAATCAGCCCCAGCATTTT.

V is TRBV5-8 and J is TRBJ1-4; no reliable D call. This CDR3 is built from 16 residues. Trimming cost V 4 bases and J 5 bases, with 18 bases left between them. CDR1 is SGHTS, CDR2 YDEGEE, per germline. The CDR3 DNA reads TGTGCCAGCAGCCCTTCCACGGGTTACGGGAATGAAAAACTGTTTTTT. Its protein product is CASSPSTGYGNEKLFF.